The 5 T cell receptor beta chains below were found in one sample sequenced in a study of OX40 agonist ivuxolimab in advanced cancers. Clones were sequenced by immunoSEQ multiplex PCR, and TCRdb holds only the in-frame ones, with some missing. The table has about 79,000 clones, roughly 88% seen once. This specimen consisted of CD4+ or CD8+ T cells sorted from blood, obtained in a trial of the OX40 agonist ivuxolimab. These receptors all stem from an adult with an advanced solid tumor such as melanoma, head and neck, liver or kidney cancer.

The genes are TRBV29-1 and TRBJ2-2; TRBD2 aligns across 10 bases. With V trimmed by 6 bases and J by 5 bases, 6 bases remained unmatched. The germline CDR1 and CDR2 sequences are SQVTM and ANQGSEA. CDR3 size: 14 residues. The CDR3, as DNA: TGCAGCGTACAAGCGGGGGGGCCGACCGGGGAGCTGTTTTTT. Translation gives CSVQAGGPTGELFF.

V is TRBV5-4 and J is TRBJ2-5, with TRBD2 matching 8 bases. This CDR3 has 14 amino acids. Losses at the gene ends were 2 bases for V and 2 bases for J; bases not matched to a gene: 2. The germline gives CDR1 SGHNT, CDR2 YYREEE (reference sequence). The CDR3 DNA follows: TGTGCCAGCAGCTTAGCGGGGGTTCAAGAGACCCAGTACTTC. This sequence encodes CASSLAGVQETQYF.

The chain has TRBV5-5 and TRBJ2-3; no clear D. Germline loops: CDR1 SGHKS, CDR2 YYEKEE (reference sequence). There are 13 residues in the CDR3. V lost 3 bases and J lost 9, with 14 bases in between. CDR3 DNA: TGTGCCAGCAGCTCTCCGGACCTATCGACGCAGTATTTT. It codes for CASSSPDLSTQYF.

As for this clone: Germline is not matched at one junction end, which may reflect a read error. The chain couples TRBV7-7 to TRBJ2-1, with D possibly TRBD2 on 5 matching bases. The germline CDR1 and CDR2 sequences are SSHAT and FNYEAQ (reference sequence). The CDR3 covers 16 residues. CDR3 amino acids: CASSPRGTSSYNEQFF. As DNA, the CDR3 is TGTGCTAGCAGCCCCCGAGGAACTAGCTCCTACAATGAGCAGTTCTTC.

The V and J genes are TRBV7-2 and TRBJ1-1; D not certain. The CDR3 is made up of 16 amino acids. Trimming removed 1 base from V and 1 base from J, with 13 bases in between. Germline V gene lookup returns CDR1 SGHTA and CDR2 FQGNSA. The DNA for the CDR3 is TGTGCCAGCAGCTTAGTGGATATGGCTCAGAACACTGAAGCTTTCTTT. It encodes CASSLVDMAQNTEAFF.